This TCR beta chain is from a study of T cells after yellow fever vaccination. Overall study results and limits: Detected again after the booster were most primary-vaccination clones, at 95% to 97% CD4 and 88% CD8. The secondary response peaked faster, at day 5 versus 15, but was weaker.

This CDR3 comprises 15 residues. CDR1 is SGHTA, CDR2 FQGNSA, per germline. Trimming removed 3 bases from V and 4 bases from J; junction bases left unmatched: 8. A process of 5'RACE template switching, which added a universal primer site and UMIs, was used to make TCR cDNA. TCRdb reprocessed the 5' RACE reads with MiXCR, giving one entry per CDR3 protein. In the table there are under 50,000 distinct CDR3 sequences, more than 6% of which are singletons. This clonotype was counted between two and nine times. This sequence originates from a man aged 25-45 years who received the YFV17D yellow fever vaccine. Material: PBMCs, either bulk or a sorted T-cell subset (CD4+, CD8+, memory, or dextramer-sorted; not recorded which), obtained 45 days after the yellow fever booster vaccination. The chain uses TRBV7-2 and TRBJ1-1; 7 nucleotides line up with TRBD1. This chain's CDR3 is CASSLTGRGSTEAFF. The CDR3 nucleotides are TGTGCCAGCAGCTTGACAGGGAGAGGTAGCACTGAAGCTTTCTTT.